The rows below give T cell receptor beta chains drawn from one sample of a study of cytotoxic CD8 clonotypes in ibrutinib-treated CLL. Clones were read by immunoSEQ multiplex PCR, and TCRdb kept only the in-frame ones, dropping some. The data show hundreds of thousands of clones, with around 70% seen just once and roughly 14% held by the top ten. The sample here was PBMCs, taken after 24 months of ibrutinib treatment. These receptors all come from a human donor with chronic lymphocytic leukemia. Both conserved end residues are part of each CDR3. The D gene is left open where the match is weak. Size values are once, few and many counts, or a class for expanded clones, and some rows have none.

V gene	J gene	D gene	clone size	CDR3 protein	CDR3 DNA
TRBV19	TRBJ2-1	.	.	CASSFPRTELGQFF	TGTGCCAGTAGCTTTCCACGGACAGAACTTGGACAGTTCTTC
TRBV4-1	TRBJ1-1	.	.	CASSQDLFNLDTEAFF	TGCGCCAGCAGCCAAGACCTTTTTAACCTCGACACTGAAGCTTTCTTT
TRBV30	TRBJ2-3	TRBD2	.	CAWGPGLAVTDTQYF	TGTGCCTGGGGCCCGGGACTAGCGGTTACAGATACGCAGTATTTT
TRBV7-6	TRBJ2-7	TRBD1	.	CASSPRGQGFYEQYF	TGTGCCAGCAGCCCCCGTGGACAGGGTTTCTACGAGCAGTACTTC
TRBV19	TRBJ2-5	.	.	CASTPGLRSQETQYF	TGTGCCAGTACCCCAGGGCTGCGGAGTCAAGAGACCCAGTACTTC
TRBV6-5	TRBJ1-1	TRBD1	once	CASSTARQGNTEAFF	TGTGCCAGCAGTACCGCAAGACAGGGGAACACTGAAGCTTTCTTT
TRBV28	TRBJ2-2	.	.	CASSFGGELFF	TGTGCCAGCAGTTTCGGGGGGGAGCTGTTTTTT
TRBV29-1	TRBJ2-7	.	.	CSAETVSSYEQYF	TGCAGCGCTGAAACCGTAAGCTCCTACGAGCAGTACTTC
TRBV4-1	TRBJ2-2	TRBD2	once	CASSQEVAGGPGELFF	TGCGCCAGCAGCCAAGAGGTAGCGGGAGGGCCCGGGGAGCTGTTTTTT
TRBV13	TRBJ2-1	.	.	CASSAARFAGKRGEQFF	TGTGCCAGCAGCGCGGCCAGGTTCGCGGGTAAACGGGGTGAGCAGTTCTTC
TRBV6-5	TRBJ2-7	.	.	CASSYGTPDPGEQYF	TGTGCCAGCAGTTACGGGACCCCGGATCCCGGCGAGCAGTACTTC